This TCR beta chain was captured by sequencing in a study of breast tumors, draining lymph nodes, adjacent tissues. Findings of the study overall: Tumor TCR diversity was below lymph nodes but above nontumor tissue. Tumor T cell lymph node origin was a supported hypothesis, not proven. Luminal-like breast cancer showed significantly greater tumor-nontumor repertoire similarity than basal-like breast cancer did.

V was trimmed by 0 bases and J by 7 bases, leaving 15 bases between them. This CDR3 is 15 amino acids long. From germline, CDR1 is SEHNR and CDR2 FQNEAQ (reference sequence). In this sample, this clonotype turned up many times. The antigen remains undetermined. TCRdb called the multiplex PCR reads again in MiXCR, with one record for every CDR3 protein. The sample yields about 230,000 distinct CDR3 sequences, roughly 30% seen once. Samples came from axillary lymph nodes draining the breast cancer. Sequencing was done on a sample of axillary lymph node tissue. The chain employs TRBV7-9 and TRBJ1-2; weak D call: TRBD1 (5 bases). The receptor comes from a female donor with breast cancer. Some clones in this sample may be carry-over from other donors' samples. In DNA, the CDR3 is TGTGCCAGCAGCTTAGCGCTAAGGGGCGTCGTTGGCTACACCTTC. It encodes CASSLALRGVVGYTF.